This T cell receptor beta chain emerged from a study of T cells in tuberculosis (dated by TCRdb to the late 2010s). About the full investigation: The study combined CD1B tetramers and high-throughput TCR immunosequencing to characterize T cells specific for the mycobacterial lipid antigen glucose monomycolate (GMM). A South African clinical cohort compared IGRA-negative adolescents, IGRA-positive adolescents with latent tuberculosis and adults with active tuberculosis, 10 to 11 per group. Broader findings and caveats from the paper: An accuracy of around 88% (AUROC about 0.9) was reached by a classifier using the diverse GMM-specific repertoire, compared with more than 65% accuracy when GEM motif frequencies were used. Active tuberculosis TCR-alpha repertoires showed smaller mean NN-distances to GMM-specific TCRs than IGRA-negative controls, suggesting clonal expansion of these TCRs. Clinical samples were chosen by availability of cryopreserved specimens, and active tuberculosis cases were adults while controls were adolescents. The smaller NN-distances were partly driven by shorter CDR3-alpha lengths in active tuberculosis patients, and the difference for TCR-beta did not reach statistical significance.

Comment on this clone: Its binding antigen is unknown. No much larger clone exists at a distance of one base, and base qualities are not known.

The immunoSEQ multiplex PCR assay was used to generate TCR libraries, with TCR-beta and/or TCR-alpha/delta assays applied to each sample. The amplified TCR libraries were sequenced on the Illumina high-throughput platform. The published analysis was carried out like this. Clustering and dimensionality reduction relied on pairwise TCRdist distances among GMM-specific receptors from T cells that were either sorted ex vivo or expanded in vitro. Each clinical repertoire received a mean NN-distance score, defined as the average TCRdist to the nearest 10% of tetramer-positive reference sequences. GEM TCR motif frequency was calculated as the fraction of unique TCRs that matched known GEM sequences by V/J usage and CDR3 length. Linear discriminant analysis with leave-one-out cross-validation, implemented in scikit-learn, was used to classify active tuberculosis. TCRdb obtained this table from immuneACCESS and retained in-frame rearrangements with V and J assigned. These tables miss some clones; where compared with another copy, unresolved V genes account for less than half of the shortfall, and the remainder is unexplained. V, J and clone size are those of that table, while D and trimming were read from the DNA. In all, the sample holds 30,000 to 35,000 clones, and approximately 90% of those were seen once. The ten largest clones represent 2% to 2.5% of the sample.

From V the trimming removes 4 bases and from J it removes 5 bases, while the gene matches leave 5 bases of the junction unaccounted for. From the cysteine through the phenylalanine, the CDR3 covers 15 amino acids. CDR3 DNA only is kept here, 45 bases in frame from base 1. For CDR1 and CDR2, the germline V gene lists SGDLS and YYNGEE. At study entry, a tuberculin skin test and the QuantiFERON-TB GOLD In-Tube IGRA were used to screen adolescents for latent tuberculosis infection. Immunosequencing was performed on unsorted cryopreserved PBMC and covered 100,000 or so T cells per clinical donor on average. Eleven high schools in the Worcester region of the Western Cape, South Africa, served as enrollment sites for adolescents aged 12 to 18 years. Ten or so M. tuberculosis-infected and roughly 10 uninfected adolescents were selected with matching for age and sex. For the adolescents, PBMC were isolated by density centrifugation from freshly drawn heparinized blood and then cryopreserved.

The clonotype originates from a donor between 10 and 29 years old with latent tuberculosis or without tuberculosis infection. Material for sequencing was PBMCs. This chain joins TRBV9 to TRBJ1-5; TRBD1 fits 11 bases in the junction. The bases are TGTGCCAGCAGCCCGGGACAGGGGGACCATCAGCCCCAGCATTTT. This translates into CASSPGQGDHQPQHF. With all but the CDR3 taken from the reference TRBV9 and TRBJ1-5 genes, the full variable domain is: DSGVTQTPKHLITATGQRVTLRCSPRSGDLSVYWYQQSLDQGLQFLIQYYNGEERAKGNILERFSAQQFPDLHSELNLSSLELGDSALYFCASSPGQGDHQPQHFGDGTRLSIL.